This TCR beta chain was recovered during a study of early T cells in non-severe SARS-CoV-2 infection. Study as a whole: The sequenced material was bulk RNA from unsorted whole blood, and its chains were unpaired.

This clonotype was observed at least ten times. Its antigen is as yet unknown. General observations from the study: VDJdb matching favored anti-spike CD8 responses, missing private and CD4 specificities.

Each single cDNA molecule received a unique molecular identifier. MiXCR, run by TCRdb on the 5' RACE reads, gives a single entry per CDR3 protein. Of tens of thousands of distinct CDR3 sequences listed, over 9% were seen once; the top ten hold more than 7.5%. The TCR originated in an adult who was a healthcare worker with PCR-confirmed SARS-CoV-2 infection or an uninfected control (not recorded which). This specimen consisted of whole blood, obtained at baseline.

The CDR3 loop reads CASSLRTGGIDTQYF. For the CDR3, the DNA is TGTGCCAGCAGCCTTAGGACAGGGGGCATAGATACGCAGTATTTT. The rearrangement links TRBV6-1 to TRBJ2-3; 11 nucleotides match TRBD1. Germline V lookup: CDR1 MNHNS, CDR2 SASEGT. The CDR3 totals 15 residues. Trimming took 6 bases from V and 5 from J; bases not matched to a gene: 7.